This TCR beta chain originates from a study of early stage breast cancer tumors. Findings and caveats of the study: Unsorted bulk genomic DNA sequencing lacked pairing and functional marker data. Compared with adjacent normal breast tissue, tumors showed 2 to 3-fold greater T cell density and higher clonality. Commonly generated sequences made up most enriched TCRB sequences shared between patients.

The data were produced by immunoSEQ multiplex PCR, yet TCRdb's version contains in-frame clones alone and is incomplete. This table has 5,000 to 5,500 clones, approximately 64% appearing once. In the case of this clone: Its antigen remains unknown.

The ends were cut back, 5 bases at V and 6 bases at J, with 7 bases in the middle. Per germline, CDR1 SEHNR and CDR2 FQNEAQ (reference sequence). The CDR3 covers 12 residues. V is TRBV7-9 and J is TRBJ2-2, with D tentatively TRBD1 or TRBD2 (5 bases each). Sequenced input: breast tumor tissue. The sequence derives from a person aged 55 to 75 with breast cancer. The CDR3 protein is CASSPGPGELFF. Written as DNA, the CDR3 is TGTGCCAGCAGCCCGGGACCCGGGGAGCTGTTTTTT.